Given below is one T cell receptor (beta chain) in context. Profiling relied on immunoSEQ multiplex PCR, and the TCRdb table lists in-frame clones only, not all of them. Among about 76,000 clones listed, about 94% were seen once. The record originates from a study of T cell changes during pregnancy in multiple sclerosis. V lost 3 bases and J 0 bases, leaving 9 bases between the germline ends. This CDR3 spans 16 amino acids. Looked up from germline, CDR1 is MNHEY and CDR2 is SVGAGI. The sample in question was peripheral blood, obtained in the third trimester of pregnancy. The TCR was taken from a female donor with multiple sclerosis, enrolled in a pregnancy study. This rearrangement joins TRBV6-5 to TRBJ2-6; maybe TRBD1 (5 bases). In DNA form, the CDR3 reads TGTGCCAGCAGTTATTCAGACAGCTCTGGGGCCAACGTCCTGACTTTC. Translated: CASSYSDSSGANVLTF.